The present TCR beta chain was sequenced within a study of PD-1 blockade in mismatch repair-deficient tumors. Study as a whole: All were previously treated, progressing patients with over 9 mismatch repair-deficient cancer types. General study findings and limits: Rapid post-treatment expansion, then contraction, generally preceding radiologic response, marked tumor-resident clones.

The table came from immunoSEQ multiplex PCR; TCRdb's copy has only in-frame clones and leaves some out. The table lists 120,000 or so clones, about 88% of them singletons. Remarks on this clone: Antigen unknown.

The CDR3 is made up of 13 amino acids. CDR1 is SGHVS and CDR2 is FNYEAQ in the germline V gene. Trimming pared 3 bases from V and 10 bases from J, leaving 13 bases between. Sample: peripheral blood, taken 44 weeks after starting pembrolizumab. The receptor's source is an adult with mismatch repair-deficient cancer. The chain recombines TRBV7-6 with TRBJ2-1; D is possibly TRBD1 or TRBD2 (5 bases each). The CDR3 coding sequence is TGTGCCAGCAGCTTTCCGGGGCAAAGAGAGCAGTTCTTC. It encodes CASSFPGQREQFF.